These 8 T cell receptor beta chains originate from one sample sequenced in a study of blood T cell repertoires in COVID-19. The data were produced by immunoSEQ multiplex PCR, yet TCRdb's version contains in-frame clones alone and is incomplete. The table includes about 170,000 clones, roughly 80% detected once. What was sequenced was peripheral blood. Source of these receptors: a woman older than 75 with COVID-19, enrolled during active disease.

This chain connects TRBV5-5 to TRBJ2-3; a possible D gene is TRBD1 (5 bases). Looked up from germline, CDR1 is SGHKS and CDR2 is YYEKEE (reference sequence). This CDR3 is 15 amino acids long. Trimming shortened V by 2 bases and J by 4 bases, and 14 bases separated the two germline ends. The CDR3 bases are TGTGCCAGCAGCTTAGACCAAGGGGCCCCAGATACGCAGTATTTT. It specifies CASSLDQGAPDTQYF.

This chain joins TRBV18 and TRBJ2-4; 7 positions match TRBD2. After removal of 1 base from V and 0 bases from J, the junction contained 6 bases not matched to a gene. CDR1 is KGHSH and CDR2 is LQKENI in the germline V gene. This CDR3 contains 17 residues. The CDR3 nucleotides are TGTGCCAGCTCACCACAGGGAGGGGCGATAGCCAAAAACATTCAGTACTTC. Translating gives CASSPQGGAIAKNIQYF.

The chain has TRBV5-1 and TRBJ2-7; 12 positions match TRBD2. CDR1 SGHRS and CDR2 YFSETQ come from the germline V gene. The CDR3 length is 17 residues. V lost 4 bases and J lost 2; bases outside the gene matches: 10. DNA for the CDR3: TGCGCCAGCAGCAAACTAGCGGGGGGCCAATACGCCTACGAGCAGTACTTC. Its translation: CASSKLAGGQYAYEQYF.

The V call is TRBV4-1, the J call TRBJ2-7, with unresolved D. Germline lookup yields CDR1 MGHRA and CDR2 YSYEKL. The germline V and J ends were trimmed by 0 bases and 2 bases, with 14 bases remaining between them. The CDR3 length is 16 residues. CDR3 loop: CASSQDQTVSTYEQYF. The DNA for the CDR3 is TGCGCCAGCAGCCAAGATCAAACAGTGAGTACCTACGAGCAGTACTTC.

The V call is TRBV7-3, the J call TRBJ2-5; D not certain. Germline V gene sequence: CDR1 SGHTA, CDR2 FQGTGA. There are 13 residues in the CDR3. Trimming removed 4 bases from V and 4 bases from J, with 10 bases in between. The CDR3 spells CASSSPPRETQYF. Here the CDR3 DNA reads TGTGCCAGCAGCTCCCCCCCGAGAGAGACCCAGTACTTC.

The V gene is TRBV7-9, the J gene TRBJ1-4; D possibly corresponds to TRBD1 (5 bases). The CDR3 covers 14 residues. The germline V gene has CDR1 SEHNR and CDR2 FQNEAQ (reference sequence). The V end was cut by 4 bases, the J end by 4 bases, with 10 bases between. CDR3 protein: CASSSGGFNEKLFF. CDR3 coding DNA: TGTGCCAGCAGCTCGGGGGGTTTTAATGAAAAACTGTTTTTT.

The chain carries TRBV12-3 or TRBV12-4 and TRBJ1-5; D unresolved. Deletions cut 4 bases from V and 1 base from J, with 5 bases between. This CDR3 is 13 amino acids long. For the CDR3, the DNA is TGTGCCAGCAGTTCGGGAAGCAATCAGCCCCAGCATTTT. It encodes CASSSGSNQPQHF.

The chain links TRBV7-2 to TRBJ2-2; 10 bases align to TRBD2. The V and J ends lost 5 bases and 3 bases, in that order; junction bases with no gene match: 6. In germline, CDR1 is SGHTA, CDR2 FQGNSA. This CDR3 is built from 16 residues. The CDR3 protein is CASSITSGIDTGELFF. The CDR3 region has the DNA TGTGCCAGCAGCATAACTAGCGGGATTGACACCGGGGAGCTGTTTTTT.